These T cell receptor beta chains were read from a single sample in a study of T cell repertoires in cytomegalovirus infection. TCRdb ran MiXCR on the reads and lists one entry per CDR3 protein. The sample comprises some 200,000 distinct CDR3 sequences, nearly 9.5% of which are singletons, and approximately 4.2% rests with the top ten. The specimen was PBMCs. The source is a human donor in good health (CMV status not recorded). Some clones in this sample may be carry-over from other donors' samples. Both conserved end residues are part of each CDR3. The order of the fields is V gene, D gene, J gene, clone size, CDR3 protein, CDR3 DNA. D genes are given only for firm matches. The size field is filled for only some rows; it gives once, few, many or a size class.

>TRBV7-8|.|TRBJ2-3|many
CASSLGTPDTQYF
TGTGCCAGCAGCCTCGGGACACCAGATACGCAGTATTTT
>TRBV6-1|.|TRBJ2-3|many
CASSEFAGSDTQYF
TGTGCCAGCAGTGAATTCGCGGGGTCAGATACGCAGTATTTT
>TRBV18|.|TRBJ2-2|few
CASSPGQLQNTGELFF
TGTGCCAGCTCACCGGGACAACTACAGAACACCGGGGAGCTGTTTTTT
>TRBV7-9|TRBD2|TRBJ2-3|.
CASSLRTSGGARSTDTQYF
TGTGCCAGCAGCCTTCGGACTAGCGGGGGGGCCCGTAGCACAGATACGCAGTATTTT
>TRBV5-1|.|TRBJ1-5|few
CASSLEGGGQPQHF
TGCGCCAGCAGCTTGGAAGGAGGCGGACAGCCCCAGCATTTT
>TRBV6-5|.|TRBJ1-1|few
CASSSWIPGTTEAFF
TGTGCCAGCAGTTCTTGGATTCCGGGAACCACTGAAGCTTTCTTT
>TRBV7-9|TRBD1|TRBJ1-2|few
CASSPGQTLAGYTF
TGTGCCAGCAGCCCGGGACAGACTCTAGCTGGCTACACCTTC
>TRBV28|.|TRBJ1-4|few
CASSSPDGNEKLFF
TGTGCCAGCAGTTCCCCGGACGGTAATGAAAAACTGTTTTTT
>TRBV24-1|.|TRBJ1-2|.
CATSGQPNYGYTF
TGTGCCACCAGCGGACAGCCTAACTATGGCTACACCTTC
>TRBV29-1|TRBD1|TRBJ1-1|few
CSARDRGGRTEAFF
TGCAGCGCCCGGGACAGGGGAGGAAGGACTGAAGCTTTCTTT
>TRBV11-1|.|TRBJ1-1|many
CASSSWGGTEAFF
TGTGCCAGCAGCTCCTGGGGGGGCACTGAAGCTTTCTTT
>TRBV7-2|TRBD1|TRBJ2-1|many
CASSPQGTTYNEQFF
TGTGCCAGCAGCCCACAGGGGACGACCTACAATGAGCAGTTCTTC
>TRBV11-2|.|TRBJ2-3|many
CASSLVIADTQYF
TGTGCCAGCAGCTTAGTCATTGCAGATACGCAGTATTTT
>TRBV6-5|.|TRBJ2-3|many
CASSTCRREMNTDTQYF
TGTGCCAGCAGTACGTGTCGCCGGGAGATGAACACAGATACGCAGTATTTT
>TRBV15|.|TRBJ2-2|few
CATSREKNTGELFF
TGTGCCACCAGCAGAGAAAAGAACACCGGGGAGCTGTTTTTT
>TRBV28|.|TRBJ1-1|many
CASRDWTEMNTEAFF
TGTGCCAGCAGGGACTGGACAGAAATGAACACTGAAGCTTTCTTT
>TRBV18|.|TRBJ2-3|.
CASSPLGGTDTQYF
TGTGCCAGCTCACCGCTCGGGGGCACAGATACGCAGTATTTT
>TRBV6-1|.|TRBJ1-2|many
CASREGTYGYTF
TGTGCCAGCAGGGAGGGGACCTATGGCTACACCTTC
>TRBV11-2|.|TRBJ1-3|many
CASSPPNGNTIYF
TGTGCCAGCAGCCCCCCTAATGGAAACACCATATATTTT
>TRBV25-1|.|TRBJ1-6|many
CASRKNGPMGDRLHF
TGTGCCAGCAGGAAAAACGGTCCGATGGGGGATCGCCTCCACTTT
>TRBV2|.|TRBJ1-2|few
CASRRDNYGYTF
TGTGCCAGCAGAAGAGATAACTATGGCTACACCTTC
>TRBV20-1|TRBD1|TRBJ1-1|many
CSARTRTGKTNTEAFF
TGCAGTGCTAGAACCCGGACAGGGAAAACGAACACTGAAGCTTTCTTT
>TRBV7-2|.|TRBJ1-2|many
CASSLGGLYGYTF
TGTGCCAGCAGCTTAGGCGGCCTCTATGGCTACACCTTC
>TRBV19|TRBD1|TRBJ2-7|.
CASSATLGQASSYEQYF
TGTGCCAGTAGTGCCACCCTCGGACAGGCTTCCTCCTACGAGCAGTACTTC
>TRBV28|.|TRBJ2-1|many
CASSSLGWGGNTGEQFF
TGTGCCAGCAGTTCACTCGGGTGGGGTGGGAATACGGGTGAGCAGTTCTTC
>TRBV6-2/TRBV6-3|.|TRBJ2-1|many
CASSYDSSYNEQFF
TGTGCCAGCAGTTACGACAGCTCCTACAATGAGCAGTTCTTC
>TRBV28|.|TRBJ1-2|many
CASSTPSGYGYTF
TGTGCCAGCAGTACGCCCTCGGGCTATGGCTACACCTTC
>TRBV7-2|.|TRBJ2-2|many
CASSHARAGELFF
TGTGCCAGCAGCCACGCAAGGGCCGGGGAGCTGTTTTTT
>TRBV7-2|.|TRBJ1-2|many
CASSLELADLYGYTF
TGTGCCAGCAGCTTAGAACTTGCGGACCTCTATGGCTACACCTTC
>TRBV7-2|.|TRBJ1-3|many
CASSLRGTGNTIYF
TGTGCCAGCAGCTTAAGGGGGACTGGAAACACCATATATTTT
>TRBV4-1|TRBD2|TRBJ2-3|many
CASSQDPRGETQYF
TGCGCCAGCAGCCAAGACCCCCGGGGGGAGACGCAGTATTTT
>TRBV7-2|.|TRBJ2-3|many
CASSPRLGGDTQYF
TGTGCCAGCAGCCCTCGACTAGGAGGAGATACGCAGTATTTT
>TRBV15|.|TRBJ2-5|few
CATSRDRVQETQYF
TGTGCCACCAGCAGAGACAGGGTGCAAGAGACCCAGTACTTC
>TRBV6-5|TRBD1|TRBJ1-5|.
CASSLDRGRQPQHF
TGTGCCAGCAGCCTAGACAGGGGGAGGCAGCCCCAGCATTTT
>TRBV7-2|.|TRBJ2-3|many
CASSYTRGADTQYF
TGTGCCAGCAGCTATACAAGGGGGGCAGATACGCAGTATTTT
>TRBV20-1|TRBD1|TRBJ1-6|.
CSARGGDRGYNSPLHF
TGCAGTGCTAGAGGGGGAGACAGGGGTTATAATTCACCCCTCCACTTT
>TRBV28|.|TRBJ1-3|few
CASTPLTGAGNTIYF
TGTGCCAGCACCCCTTTGACGGGTGCCGGAAACACCATATATTTT
>TRBV28|.|TRBJ2-6|many
CASSSPTKAGASGANVLTF
TGTGCCAGCAGTTCCCCAACCAAGGCGGGGGCCTCTGGGGCCAACGTCCTGACTTTC
>TRBV20-1|.|TRBJ1-5|many
CSAMRPQQGNQPQHF
TGCAGTGCTATGAGGCCCCAACAGGGAAATCAGCCCCAGCATTTT
>TRBV7-2|.|TRBJ2-1|many
CASTPASYNEQFF
TGTGCCAGCACCCCGGCCTCCTACAATGAGCAGTTCTTC
>TRBV29-1|.|TRBJ2-1|.
CSVERGNEQFF
TGCAGCGTTGAACGGGGCAATGAGCAGTTCTTC
>TRBV7-2|.|TRBJ2-2|many
CASSPQLTGELFF
TGTGCCAGCAGCCCGCAGTTGACCGGGGAGCTGTTTTTT
>TRBV28|.|TRBJ1-5|many
CASRGTLQPQHF
TGTGCCAGCAGGGGGACACTCCAGCCCCAGCATTTT
>TRBV28|.|TRBJ1-1|.
CASRGYPDSTEAFF
TGTGCCAGCAGAGGTTACCCGGACAGCACTGAAGCTTTCTTT
>TRBV28|TRBD2|TRBJ2-3|many
CASSFGVAGGTDTQYF
TGTGCCAGCAGTTTCGGGGTAGCGGGGGGCACAGATACGCAGTATTTT
>TRBV7-2|TRBD1|TRBJ2-1|many
CASSGGQDNEQFF
TGTGCCAGCAGCGGGGGACAGGATAATGAGCAGTTCTTC
>TRBV10-3|.|TRBJ2-1|many
CATDSGLGNEQFF
TGTGCCACCGACTCGGGGTTAGGGAATGAGCAGTTCTTC
>TRBV7-6|TRBD2|TRBJ2-1|many
CASSLRSGGGLLDEQFF
TGTGCCAGCAGCTTAAGGTCCGGCGGGGGGTTACTCGATGAGCAGTTCTTC
>TRBV7-2|TRBD1|TRBJ1-5|many
CASSLASRGSSSNQPQHF
TGTGCCAGCAGCTTAGCGAGCAGGGGGTCGAGCAGCAATCAGCCCCAGCATTTT